This TCR beta chain was retrieved from a study of response to subunit inactivated influenza vaccine. V lost 6 bases and J 5 bases, leaving 10 bases between the germline ends. Per germline, CDR1 GTSNPN and CDR2 SVGIG (reference sequence). This CDR3 is 11 amino acids long. Overall study results and limits: The study's authors posited that every seasonal influenza vaccination enlists few new T cells.

TCRdb re-called the RT-PCR reads through MiXCR, storing one row per CDR3 protein. The sample records more than 550,000 distinct CDR3 sequences, about 11% being singletons. This clonotype appeared many times. The antigen is not known. The same sample was also studied in work on T cells expressing NK-cell markers. That investigation notes: 5'RACE template switching with UMIs generated TCR beta cDNA. Investigators obtained TCR beta repertoires from sorted CD3+CD56+NKG2C+, CD3+CD56+NKG2C- and CD3+CD56-NKG2C+ T cells. In several donors, dominant clonotypes made up 28.3-60.1% of CD3+CD56-NKG2C+ cells. There remained a lack of clarity about HCMV specificity of expanded NKG2C+ T cell clones.

The clonotype was recovered from a man aged 50 or older who received an inactivated influenza vaccine. V usage is TRBV30 and J usage is TRBJ1-2; D is possibly TRBD1 (6 bases). The specimen was PBMCs from blood, collected on the day of vaccination. As DNA, the CDR3 is TGTGCCTGTCTGGGGGCGTATGGCTACACCTTC. Translating gives CACLGAYGYTF.